The rows below give T cell receptor beta chains drawn from one sample of a study of blood T cell repertoires in COVID-19. TCRdb keeps only in-frame clones here, not all; method: immunoSEQ multiplex PCR. Of roughly 290,000 clones listed, 70% to 90% are singletons. Sequenced input: peripheral blood. The receptors shown here come from a woman aged 55-70 years with acute or convalescent COVID-19. Each CDR3 is given with its conserved first and last residue. A D gene is named only where the DNA matches it firmly. Rows give clone size only sometimes, using once, few, many, or a class for an expanded clone.

j_call: TRBJ1-5
d_call: TRBD1
cdr3_length: 14
clone_size: .
v_call: TRBV18
cdr3_nt: TGTGCCAGCTCACCACAAACAGGGGGACAGCCCCAGCATTTT
cdr3_aa: CASSPQTGGQPQHF

j_call: TRBJ2-1
d_call: TRBD1
cdr3_length: 14
clone_size: .
v_call: TRBV27
cdr3_nt: TGTGCCAGCAACGGACAGGGTCCCTACAATGAGCAGTTCTTC
cdr3_aa: CASNGQGPYNEQFF

j_call: TRBJ1-5
d_call: .
cdr3_length: 12
clone_size: .
v_call: TRBV3-1/TRBV3-2
cdr3_nt: TGTGCCAGCAGCCAGGGGCCGCAGCCCCAGCATTTT
cdr3_aa: CASSQGPQPQHF

j_call: TRBJ1-5
d_call: .
cdr3_length: 14
clone_size: .
v_call: TRBV6-2/TRBV6-3
cdr3_nt: TGTGCCAGCAGTGTCGGGACACTTGATCAGCCCCAGCATTTT
cdr3_aa: CASSVGTLDQPQHF

j_call: TRBJ2-2
d_call: .
cdr3_length: 16
clone_size: .
v_call: TRBV28
cdr3_nt: TGTGCCAGCAGTTGGGGCTGGGGGGTAGGCACCGGGGAGCTGTTTTTT
cdr3_aa: CASSWGWGVGTGELFF

j_call: TRBJ2-6
d_call: TRBD1
cdr3_length: 15
clone_size: .
v_call: TRBV24-1
cdr3_nt: TGTGCCACCGGGACAGGGGCACCTGGGGCCAACGTCCTGACTTTC
cdr3_aa: CATGTGAPGANVLTF

j_call: TRBJ1-1
d_call: .
cdr3_length: 13
clone_size: .
v_call: TRBV19
cdr3_nt: TGTGCCAGTAGTCCCCCGGGAAGAGCTGAAGCTTTCTTT
cdr3_aa: CASSPPGRAEAFF

j_call: TRBJ1-4
d_call: TRBD1
cdr3_length: 15
clone_size: .
v_call: TRBV3-1/TRBV3-2
cdr3_nt: TGTGCCAGCAGCGCCCAACAGGGGGCCGGCGAAAAACTGTTTTTT
cdr3_aa: CASSAQQGAGEKLFF

j_call: TRBJ1-3
d_call: TRBD1
cdr3_length: 16
clone_size: .
v_call: TRBV5-5
cdr3_nt: TGTGCCAGCAGCCTCGGGACAGGGTACGGGATGTACACCATATATTTT
cdr3_aa: CASSLGTGYGMYTIYF

j_call: TRBJ2-2
d_call: .
cdr3_length: 17
clone_size: .
v_call: TRBV9
cdr3_nt: TGTGCCAGCAGCGTAGCCAACACCTTATCGAACACCGGGGAGCTGTTTTTT
cdr3_aa: CASSVANTLSNTGELFF

j_call: TRBJ2-7
d_call: .
cdr3_length: 15
clone_size: once
v_call: TRBV7-8
cdr3_nt: TGTGCCAGCAGCTTAGGTACAGGGTTCTCCTACGAGCAGTACTTC
cdr3_aa: CASSLGTGFSYEQYF

j_call: TRBJ1-2
d_call: TRBD1
cdr3_length: 15
clone_size: .
v_call: TRBV7-8
cdr3_nt: TGTGCCAGCAGTCTGACAACAGGGGGAGTTTACGGCTACACCTTC
cdr3_aa: CASSLTTGGVYGYTF

j_call: TRBJ1-5
d_call: .
cdr3_length: 15
clone_size: .
v_call: TRBV2
cdr3_nt: TGTGCCAGCATAGAGGGAGGAATAGGCAATCAGCCCCAGCATTTT
cdr3_aa: CASIEGGIGNQPQHF

j_call: TRBJ2-3
d_call: .
cdr3_length: 13
clone_size: once
v_call: TRBV5-4
cdr3_nt: TGTGCCAGCAGCGGACTCTCCGCGGATACGCAGTATTTT
cdr3_aa: CASSGLSADTQYF